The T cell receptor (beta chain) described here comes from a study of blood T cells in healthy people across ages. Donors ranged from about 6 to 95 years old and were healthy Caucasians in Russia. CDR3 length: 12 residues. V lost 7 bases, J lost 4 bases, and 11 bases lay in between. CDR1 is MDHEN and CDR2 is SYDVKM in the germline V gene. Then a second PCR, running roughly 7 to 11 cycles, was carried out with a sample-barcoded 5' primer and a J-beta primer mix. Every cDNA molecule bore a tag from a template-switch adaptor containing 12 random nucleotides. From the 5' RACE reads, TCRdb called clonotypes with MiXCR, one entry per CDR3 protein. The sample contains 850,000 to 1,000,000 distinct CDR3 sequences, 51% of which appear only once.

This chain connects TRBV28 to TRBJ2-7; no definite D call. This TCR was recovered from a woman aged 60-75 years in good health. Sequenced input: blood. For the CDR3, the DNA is TGTGCCAGCATGAGGATAGGGTACGAGCAGTACTTC. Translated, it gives CASMRIGYEQYF.